A selection of T cell receptor beta chains follows, all from one sample in a study of blood T cell repertoires in COVID-19. Only in-frame clones appear in the TCRdb table, and some are missing; sequencing was by immunoSEQ multiplex PCR. The profile shows about 54,000 clones, 91% of them singletons. Sequenced input: peripheral blood. These receptor sequences come from a woman aged 60-75 years with active or convalescent COVID-19. The CDR3 runs from the conserved cysteine through the conserved F or W. Fields, in order: CDR3 DNA, CDR3 protein, clone size, V gene, J gene, D gene. D genes are given only for firm matches. Clone size is shown for a subset of rows, as once, few, many or a class of expanded clone.

TGCGCCAGCAGCTCACAGGGTTCGGGTTGGGAAGAGACCCAGTACTTC,CASSSQGSGWEETQYF,-,TRBV5-1,TRBJ2-5,-
TGTGCCAGCAGTTTACCCTCCAGACTAGCTAGGACGACAGATACGCAGTATTTT,CASSLPSRLARTTDTQYF,-,TRBV28,TRBJ2-3,TRBD2
TGTGCCAGCAGCTTAGGGCCGATCACCGGGGAGCTGTTTTTT,CASSLGPITGELFF,-,TRBV11-2,TRBJ2-2,-
TGTGCCAGCAGCATTCAGGGGGGTAGGACTGAAGCTTTCTTT,CASSIQGGRTEAFF,-,TRBV7-3,TRBJ1-1,TRBD1
TGTGCCATCAGACCGGGGGATGGTGAAGCTTTCTTT,CAIRPGDGEAFF,-,TRBV10-3,TRBJ1-1,-
TGTGCCAGCAGCTTAACGCAGGGGGCGAAATTCCTTCAGCCCCAGCATTTT,CASSLTQGAKFLQPQHF,-,TRBV5-5,TRBJ1-5,TRBD1
TGTGCCACCAGGGGGGACAATAACTATGGCTACACCTTC,CATRGDNNYGYTF,-,TRBV24-1,TRBJ1-2,-
TGTGCCAGCAGATTGACAGGGTCGAGCTCCTACGAGCAGTACTTC,CASRLTGSSSYEQYF,once,TRBV2,TRBJ2-7,TRBD1
TGTGCCAGCAGCTTTTTATGGACCAGACTAGCGGGAGGGAATGAGCAGTTCTTC,CASSFLWTRLAGGNEQFF,-,TRBV7-6,TRBJ2-1,TRBD2
TGTGCCAGCAGCCGGGACTCTGACGAGCAGTACTTC,CASSRDSDEQYF,-,TRBV5-4,TRBJ2-7,-
TGTGTCACGACAGGGTACTATGGCTACACCTTC,CVTTGYYGYTF,-,TRBV28,TRBJ1-2,TRBD1
TGTGCCAGCAGTGGACAGGGGGCCGGGGACTACGAGCAGTACTTC,CASSGQGAGDYEQYF,-,TRBV28,TRBJ2-7,TRBD1
TGTGCCAGCAGTGGAGGGACTAGCGGGTACAATGAGCAGTTCTTC,CASSGGTSGYNEQFF,-,TRBV6-6,TRBJ2-1,TRBD2
TGTGCCATCAGTGAATACGGAGAGACCCAGTACTTC,CAISEYGETQYF,-,TRBV10-3,TRBJ2-5,-
TGTGCCAGCAGTTTCAATAGCAATCAGTCCCAGCATTTT,CASSFNSNQSQHF,-,TRBV28,TRBJ1-5,-
TGTGCCAGCAGCTCCAGCGGGGAGTACCAAGAGACCCAGTACTTC,CASSSSGEYQETQYF,-,TRBV11-2,TRBJ2-5,TRBD2
TGTGCCTGGAGACTAGGAGGGGCGGATGAAGCTTTCTTT,CAWRLGGADEAFF,-,TRBV30,TRBJ1-1,-
TGTGCCTGGCGCAAACCCCTAGCGGAGTACAATGAGCAGTTCTTC,CAWRKPLAEYNEQFF,once,TRBV30,TRBJ2-1,TRBD2
TGTGCCAGCGGACGGACAGGGAAAAATTCACCCCTCCACTTT,CASGRTGKNSPLHF,-,TRBV2,TRBJ1-6,TRBD1
TGTGCCAGCCGTCGGGGGGGGGACAGAGAAGCTTTCTTT,CASRRGGDREAFF,once,TRBV7-9,TRBJ1-1,TRBD1
TGTGCCAGCAGTTTAGCCGGACAGGGGGCAGATGAAAAACTGTTTTTT,CASSLAGQGADEKLFF,-,TRBV28,TRBJ1-4,TRBD1
TGTGCCAGTAGTATCAGGGTGTTTGGCTACACCTTC,CASSIRVFGYTF,-,TRBV19,TRBJ1-2,-
TGTGCCAGCAGTGAGGGCTGGCGGGGGCTCAATGAGCAGTTCTTC,CASSEGWRGLNEQFF,once,TRBV6-1,TRBJ2-1,-
TGCGCCAGCAGCCAAGCAGGGCGGGAGGCCGAGCAGTACTTC,CASSQAGREAEQYF,once,TRBV4-3,TRBJ2-7,TRBD2
TGTGCCACCAGTGATTCCAGGACAGGAAACACTGAAGCTTTCTTT,CATSDSRTGNTEAFF,-,TRBV24-1,TRBJ1-1,TRBD1
TGTGCCAGCAACTACGGACAGGCTGGGGGCTACACCTTC,CASNYGQAGGYTF,-,TRBV7-8,TRBJ1-2,TRBD1
TGTGCCAGCAGCCTCACCGGGACAGCCTACAATGAGCAGTTCTTC,CASSLTGTAYNEQFF,-,TRBV28,TRBJ2-1,TRBD1
TGTGCCAGCAGCGTACGGGGGGGATACACAGATACGCAGTATTTT,CASSVRGGYTDTQYF,-,TRBV9,TRBJ2-3,TRBD2
TGTGCCAGCAGCGCGACCTCGACAGGACAGCCCCAGCATTTT,CASSATSTGQPQHF,-,TRBV9,TRBJ1-5,-
TGCGCCAGCAGCCCCGGACAGGGGAACACTGAAGCTTTCTTT,CASSPGQGNTEAFF,-,TRBV10-1,TRBJ1-1,TRBD1
TGTGCCAGCAGCAAAGGGGCAGGGAAGCAGTATTTT,CASSKGAGKQYF,-,TRBV3-1/TRBV3-2,TRBJ2-3,-
TGTGCCAGCAGCTCGTCGACAGGGGTGGGAGGATACAATGAGCAGTTCTTC,CASSSSTGVGGYNEQFF,-,TRBV7-9,TRBJ2-1,TRBD1
TGTGCCTGGGAGGATGGGGGACAGACCCTGAACACTGAAGCTTTCTTT,CAWEDGGQTLNTEAFF,-,TRBV30,TRBJ1-1,TRBD1
TGTGCCAGTAGTATAGCCCCGGGGACAGTCATGAACACTGAAGCTTTCTTT,CASSIAPGTVMNTEAFF,-,TRBV19,TRBJ1-1,TRBD1
TGTGCCAGCAGGTCTGAAAGCCGGGACAACTCCTACGAGCAGTACTTC,CASRSESRDNSYEQYF,-,TRBV28,TRBJ2-7,-
TGTGCCAGCAGTAAGGACAGGACCCGCGCAACTAATGAAAAACTGTTTTTT,CASSKDRTRATNEKLFF,once,TRBV28,TRBJ1-4,TRBD1
TGTGCCAGCAGCCCTCCGGGACAGAACACTGAAGCTTTCTTT,CASSPPGQNTEAFF,-,TRBV9,TRBJ1-1,-
TGTGCCAGCAGCCAAGTTTCCCTTAGCGGGCCCCACAATGAGCAGTTCTTC,CASSQVSLSGPHNEQFF,medium-sized,TRBV4-2,TRBJ2-1,TRBD2
TGTGCCAGCGCGGGACTAGCGGAGTACTACAATGAGCAGTTCTTC,CASAGLAEYYNEQFF,-,TRBV2,TRBJ2-1,TRBD2
TGCAGCGTTGCCAACAGGGCCACCTACGAGCAGTACTTC,CSVANRATYEQYF,-,TRBV29-1,TRBJ2-7,-
TGTGCCAGCAGTTACCCTTCAGGGGCCTTCTACGAGCAGTACTTC,CASSYPSGAFYEQYF,-,TRBV6-5,TRBJ2-7,-
TGTGCCAGTAGGGGACTAGCGGGAGCCAATGAGCAGTTCTTC,CASRGLAGANEQFF,-,TRBV19,TRBJ2-1,TRBD2
TGCAGCGTTGATAGGGACATAAACAATGAGCAGTTCTTC,CSVDRDINNEQFF,once,TRBV29-1,TRBJ2-1,-
TGTGCCAGCAGTTTCGGGGTGCGCTCTGGAAACACCATATATTTT,CASSFGVRSGNTIYF,-,TRBV28,TRBJ1-3,-
TGTGCCACCAGTGATTTTGGAGTCAAGAACACCGGGGAGCTGTTTTTT,CATSDFGVKNTGELFF,-,TRBV24-1,TRBJ2-2,-
TGTGCCAGCAGCCCGGGACTAGCGCGCACTTTCACAGATACGCAGTATTTT,CASSPGLARTFTDTQYF,-,TRBV7-2,TRBJ2-3,TRBD2
TGTGCCAGCAGCTCAACAGTGAATGAAAAACTGTTTTTT,CASSSTVNEKLFF,-,TRBV7-9,TRBJ1-4,-
TGTGCCAGCCAGGGACAGAGCAATCAGCCCCAGCATTTT,CASQGQSNQPQHF,-,TRBV6-5,TRBJ1-5,TRBD1
TGTGCCAGCAGTTCTCAGGGTAACTATGGCTACACCTTC,CASSSQGNYGYTF,-,TRBV28,TRBJ1-2,-